This T cell receptor (beta chain) is from a study of regulatory T cells in long-lasting Graves disease. The CDR3 runs 13 residues. Germline CDR1 SEHNR, CDR2 FQNEAQ (reference sequence). The V and J ends lost 5 bases and 1 base respectively, with 8 bases between them. Many counts were recorded for this clonotype. Its target is not known. Time point: newly diagnosed GD, antithyroid drugs for less than 3 months. RNA from PBMCs was the source of the TCR library. The TCR beta library used iRepertoire HTBI primers with Arm-PCR amplification of CDR3. Each CDR3 protein is one row after TCRdb ran MiXCR on the multiplex PCR reads. This table has more than 300,000 distinct CDR3 sequences, around 15% appearing once. Whole-study results and caveats: New patients shared approximately 1,000 public clonotypes, and persistent patients shared more, with approximately 2,500.

Separately, the same data were catalogued under a study of T cells in Graves' hyperthyroidism and ophthalmopathy. As that study records: The TCR CDR3 first-round RT-PCR relied on the HTBI primer set.

The clonotype originates from a woman aged 18-29 years with Graves disease. The source material was peripheral blood mononuclear cells (PBMCs), sampled at new diagnosis, from a patient treated with antithyroid drugs. J is TRBJ1-1 and V is TRBV7-9; unclear D gene. The CDR3 region is CASSRSSNTEAFF. The CDR3 DNA reads TGTGCCAGCAGCCGCAGTTCGAACACTGAAGCTTTCTTT.